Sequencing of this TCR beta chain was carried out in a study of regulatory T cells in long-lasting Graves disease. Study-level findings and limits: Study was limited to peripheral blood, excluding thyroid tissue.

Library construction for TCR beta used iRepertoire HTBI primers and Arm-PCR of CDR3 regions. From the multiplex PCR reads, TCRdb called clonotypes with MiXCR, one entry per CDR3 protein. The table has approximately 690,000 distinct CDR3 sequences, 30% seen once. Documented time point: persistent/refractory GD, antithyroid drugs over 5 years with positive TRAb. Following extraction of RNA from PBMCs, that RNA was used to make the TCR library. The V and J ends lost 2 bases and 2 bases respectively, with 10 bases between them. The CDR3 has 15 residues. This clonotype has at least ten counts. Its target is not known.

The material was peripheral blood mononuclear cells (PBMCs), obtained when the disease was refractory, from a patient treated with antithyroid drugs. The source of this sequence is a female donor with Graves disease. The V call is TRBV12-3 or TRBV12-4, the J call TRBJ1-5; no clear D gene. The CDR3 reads CASSLMGLGNQPQHF. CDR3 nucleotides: TGTGCCAGCAGTTTAATGGGGTTGGGCAATCAGCCCCAGCATTTT.